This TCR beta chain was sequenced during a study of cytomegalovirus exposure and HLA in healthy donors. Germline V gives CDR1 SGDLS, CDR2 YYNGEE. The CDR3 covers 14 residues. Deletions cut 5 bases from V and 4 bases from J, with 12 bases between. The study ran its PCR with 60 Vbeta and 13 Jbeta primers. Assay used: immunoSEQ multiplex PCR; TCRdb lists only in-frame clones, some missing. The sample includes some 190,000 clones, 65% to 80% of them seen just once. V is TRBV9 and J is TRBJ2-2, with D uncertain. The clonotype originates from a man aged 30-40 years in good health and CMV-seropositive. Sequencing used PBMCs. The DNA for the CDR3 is TGTGCCAGCAGTGCCCGACCGGGCACCGGGGAGCTGTTTTTT. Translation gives CASSARPGTGELFF. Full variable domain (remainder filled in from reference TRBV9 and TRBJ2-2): DSGVTQTPKHLITATGQRVTLRCSPRSGDLSVYWYQQSLDQGLQFLIQYYNGEERAKGNILERFSAQQFPDLHSELNLSSLELGDSALYFCASSARPGTGELFFGEGSRLTVL.